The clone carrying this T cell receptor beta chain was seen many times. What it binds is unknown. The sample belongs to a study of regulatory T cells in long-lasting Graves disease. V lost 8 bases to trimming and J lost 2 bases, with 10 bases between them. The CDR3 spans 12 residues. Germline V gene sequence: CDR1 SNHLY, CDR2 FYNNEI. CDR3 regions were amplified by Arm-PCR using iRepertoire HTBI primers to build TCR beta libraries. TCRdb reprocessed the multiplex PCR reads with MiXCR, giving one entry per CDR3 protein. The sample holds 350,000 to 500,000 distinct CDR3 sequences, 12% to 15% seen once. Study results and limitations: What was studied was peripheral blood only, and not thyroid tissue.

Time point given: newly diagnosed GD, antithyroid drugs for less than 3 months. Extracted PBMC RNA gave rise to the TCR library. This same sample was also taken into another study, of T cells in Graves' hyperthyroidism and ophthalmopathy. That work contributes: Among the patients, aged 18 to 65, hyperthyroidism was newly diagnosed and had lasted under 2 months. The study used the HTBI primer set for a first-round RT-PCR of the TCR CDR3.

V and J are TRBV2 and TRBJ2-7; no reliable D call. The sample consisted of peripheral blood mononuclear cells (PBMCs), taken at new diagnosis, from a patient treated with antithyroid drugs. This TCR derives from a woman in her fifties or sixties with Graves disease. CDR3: CASGRTPYEQYF. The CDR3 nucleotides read TGTGCCAGCGGACGAACGCCCTACGAGCAGTACTTC.